The clone carrying this TCR beta chain occurred many times. Its matching antigen is unknown. The sample originates from a study of response to subunit inactivated influenza vaccine. The germline CDR1 and CDR2 sequences are LGHNA and YNFKEQ. This CDR3 contains 16 residues. Deletions cut 1 base from V and 6 bases from J, with 13 bases between. TCRdb recomputed calls from the RT-PCR reads with MiXCR, one row per CDR3 protein. Of hundreds of thousands of distinct CDR3 sequences in the sample, less than 20% were seen once. Study-level findings and limits: Authors suggested each seasonal flu vaccination may recruit only limited numbers of new T cells.

V is TRBV4-2 and J is TRBJ1-6, with D uncertain. The TCR sequence derives from a man aged 45-60 years who received an inactivated influenza vaccine. The material was PBMCs from blood, obtained roughly 5 days after vaccination. CDR3 in DNA: TGTGCCAGCAGCCAAGCTGCTACAGCGATTAATTCACCCCTCCACTTT. Protein sequence: CASSQAATAINSPLHF.